The 17 T cell receptor beta chains reported below all come from one sample, sequenced in a study of OX40 agonist ivuxolimab in advanced cancers. Clones were read by immunoSEQ multiplex PCR, and TCRdb kept only the in-frame ones, dropping some. The sample lists fewer than 100,000 clones; under 90% were seen once. The input for sequencing was CD4+ or CD8+ T cells sorted from blood, taken in a trial of the OX40 agonist ivuxolimab. Every receptor here comes from an adult with an advanced solid tumor such as melanoma, head and neck, liver or kidney cancer.

The rearrangement links TRBV30 to TRBJ2-3; D is unresolved. CDR1 and CDR2 (germline): GTSNPN, SVGIG (reference sequence). Deletions cut 1 base from V and 4 bases from J, with 6 bases between. The CDR3 has 12 residues. CDR3 loop: CAWSGYSDTQYF. In DNA form, the CDR3 reads TGTGCCTGGAGTGGATACTCAGATACGCAGTATTTT.

The genes are TRBV30 and TRBJ1-3; D perhaps matches TRBD1 (6 bases). This CDR3 comprises 14 residues. Germline assignment: CDR1 GTSNPN and CDR2 SVGIG (reference sequence). Trimming removed 2 bases from V and 2 bases from J, with 10 bases in between. The DNA for the CDR3 is TGTGCCTGGAGTAACGGACAGACTGGAAACACCATATATTTT. This translates into CAWSNGQTGNTIYF.

This chain joins TRBV10-2 and TRBJ2-7; 12 bases line up with TRBD1. Germline lookup yields CDR1 WSHSY and CDR2 SAAADI. V lost 8 bases and J lost 4; bases outside the gene matches: 9. CDR3 length: 15 residues. The CDR3 here is CASRYGTGGEYEQYF. As DNA, the CDR3 is TGCGCCAGCCGGTATGGGACAGGGGGCGAATACGAGCAGTACTTC.

The genes are TRBV9 and TRBJ2-4; D might be TRBD1 or TRBD2, each matching 5 bases. Germline lookup yields CDR1 SGDLS and CDR2 YYNGEE. Trimming took off 0 bases at V and 5 bases at J, with 9 bases between the two ends. The CDR3 spans 14 residues. The CDR3 sequence: CASSVGGDQNIQYF. The CDR3 nucleotides are TGTGCCAGCAGCGTAGGAGGGGATCAAAACATTCAGTACTTC.

J is TRBJ2-2 and V is TRBV7-8, with D unclear. V lost 1 base to trimming and J lost 1 base, with 4 bases between them. CDR1 and CDR2 from the germline V gene are SGHVS and FQNEAQ. The CDR3 is made up of 14 amino acids. The CDR3: CASSLVQNTGELFF. The CDR3 nucleotides are TGTGCCAGCAGCTTAGTCCAGAACACCGGGGAGCTGTTTTTT.

CDR3 in DNA: TGCGCCAGCAGTGGGGACAGGGGGCCTCAAGAGACCCAGTACTTC. Encoded protein: CASSGDRGPQETQYF. This chain joins TRBV10-1 and TRBJ2-5, with TRBD1 matching 12 bases. Per germline, CDR1 WNHNN and CDR2 SYGVQD (reference sequence). CDR3 size: 15 residues. Unmatched junction bases numbered 2, after V lost 4 bases and J lost 2 bases.

This chain links TRBV5-1 with TRBJ1-3, with no clear D. The CDR3 consists of 15 residues. V was clipped by 3 bases and J by 0 bases, with 10 bases between them. From germline, CDR1 is SGHRS and CDR2 YFSETQ. Here the CDR3 DNA reads TGCGCCAGCAGCTCCGCTCGGTCCTCTGGAAACACCATATATTTT. Translating it yields CASSSARSSGNTIYF. The complete variable domain, with remaining parts taken from reference TRBV5-1 and TRBJ1-3, reads KAGVTQTPRYLIKTRGQQVTLSCSPISGHRSVSWYQQTPGQGLQFLFEYFSETQRNKGNFPGRFSGRQFSNSRSEMNVSTLELGDSALYLCASSSARSSGNTIYFGEGSWLTVV.

V and J are TRBV5-4 and TRBJ1-4; D possibly corresponds to TRBD1 (6 bases). There are 16 residues in the CDR3. The V and J ends lost 3 bases and 0 bases respectively, with 12 bases between them. Germline V CDR1 and CDR2: SGHNT, YYREEE (reference sequence). CDR3 sequence: CASSSDDRSTNEKLFF. CDR3 sequence (DNA): TGTGCCAGCAGCTCCGACGACAGGTCAACTAATGAAAAACTGTTTTTT.

The chain uses TRBV12-5 and TRBJ1-1; the D gene is possibly TRBD1 (5 bases). Germline CDR1 is LGHNT and CDR2 is FRNRAP. V was pared by 6 bases and J by 4 bases, with 15 bases between. The CDR3 has 14 residues. The CDR3 sequence: CASGPGGGSTEAFF. The CDR3 nucleotides are TGTGCTAGTGGCCCTGGGGGGGGGAGCACTGAAGCTTTCTTT. The variable domain in full, completed from reference TRBV12-5 and TRBJ1-1, reads DARVTQTPRHKVTEMGQEVTMRCQPILGHNTVFWYRQTMMQGLELLAYFRNRAPLDDSGMPKDRFSAEMPDATLATLKIQPSEPRDSAVYFCASGPGGGSTEAFFGQGTRLTVV.

This chain connects TRBV6-5 to TRBJ1-5; no clear D. The CDR3 consists of 13 residues. Germline lookup yields CDR1 MNHEY and CDR2 SVGAGI. Trimming took 6 bases from V and 6 from J, leaving 12 bases between them. This chain's CDR3 is CASSRQWVQPQHF. The CDR3, as DNA: TGTGCCAGCAGCCGTCAATGGGTTCAGCCCCAGCATTTT.

The chain links TRBV7-9 to TRBJ1-2; D unresolved. The germline gives CDR1 SEHNR, CDR2 FQNEAQ (reference sequence). V was shortened by 6 bases and J by 7 bases, with 24 bases between the two germline ends. This CDR3 spans 16 amino acids. The CDR3, as DNA: TGTGCCAGCAGAACTCACGGTGGAGGGCCGGCTGGTGGCTACACCTTC. This sequence encodes CASRTHGGGPAGGYTF. Full variable domain (outside the CDR3, taken from reference TRBV7-9 and TRBJ1-2): DTGVSQNPRHKITKRGQNVTFRCDPISEHNRLYWYRQTLGQGPEFLTYFQNEAQLEKSRLLSDRFSAERPKGSFSTLEIQRTEQGDSAMYLCASRTHGGGPAGGYTFGSGTRLTVV.

Here the CDR3 DNA reads TGTGCCAGCAGCGCATCCGGGACAGCCTTTGGAAACACCATATATTTT. It codes for CASSASGTAFGNTIYF. The chain employs TRBV5-4 and TRBJ1-3; 7 nucleotides line up with TRBD1. The trim removed 4 bases at V and 3 bases at J, leaving 10 bases unmatched. Germline V CDR1 and CDR2: SGHNT, YYREEE (reference sequence). The length of the CDR3 is 16 residues.

This rearrangement joins TRBV29-1 to TRBJ1-1, with a weak D call TRBD1 (6 bases). With 7 bases removed from V and 11 bases from J, the gap between germline ends came to 26 bases. CDR1 SQVTM and CDR2 ANQGSEA come from the germline V gene. The CDR3 extends over 14 amino acids. DNA of the CDR3: TGCAGCGCCCCGGGGGCAAATAGAGGCGCCACGGCTTTCTTT. Amino acid sequence: CSAPGANRGATAFF.

V gene TRBV6-7 combines with J gene TRBJ1-5, with D possibly being TRBD1 (5 bases). TRBV6-7 is given ORF status, its function remaining uncertain. The V end was cut by 0 bases, the J end by 11 bases, with 14 bases between. The length of the CDR3 is 14 residues. The CDR3 reads CASSYSTALWSQHF. The DNA of the CDR3 is TGTGCCAGCAGTTACTCGACAGCCCTTTGGTCCCAGCATTTT.

This clone has a single count. The gene calls are TRBV19 and TRBJ2-7; 7 bases agree with TRBD1. V gave up 5 bases and J gave up 4 bases; unmatched junction bases: 8. The CDR3 has 14 residues. Per the germline V gene, CDR1 is LNHDA and CDR2 is SQIVND (reference sequence). This chain's CDR3 is CASSSRDSNYEQYF. The CDR3 bases are TGTGCCAGTAGTTCCCGGGACAGTAATTACGAGCAGTACTTC.

This clone was seen only once. J is TRBJ2-2 and V is TRBV9, with 7 positions matching TRBD1. J was trimmed by 5 bases and V by 2 bases; bases with no gene match: 9. Germline CDR1 is SGDLS and CDR2 is YYNGEE. This CDR3 spans 16 amino acids. CDR3 nucleotide sequence: TGTGCCAGCAGCGTGAAGGGGGCCCCGGGGACCGGGGAGCTGTTTTTT. This encodes CASSVKGAPGTGELFF.

The chain employs TRBV28 and TRBJ2-5; 12 bases match TRBD2. Germline loops: CDR1 MDHEN, CDR2 SYDVKM. The CDR3 contains 13 residues. V shed 10 bases, J shed 1 base, and the junction held 1 base outside the gene matches. CDR3 DNA sequence: TGTGCCACGGGACTAGCGGGCCAAGAGACCCAGTACTTC. Translating gives CATGLAGQETQYF.